This T cell receptor (beta chain) was profiled in a study of blood T cell repertoires in COVID-19 (TCRdb year 2020). As for the study more broadly: Collaborator samples came from the United States, Italy and Spain and covered acute and convalescent phases of COVID-19. The prospective study material was composed of cDNA or gDNA derived from T cells, B-cell-depleted T cells, or PBMCs. A freely available public database, intended as a resource for researchers studying the immune response to SARS-CoV-2, is where the repertoires were released. Where HLA class I and class II types were available, the types were taken from metadata supplied by the sample provider, not from assay-based typing. Deeply sampled blood TCRbeta repertoires from subjects exposed to, actively infected with, or recovered from COVID-19 were included in the dataset. Sample metadata almost always included a de-identified subject ID, COVID-19 status, age in years and sex. The samples were drawn from two sources: the first 160 participants of the ongoing ImmuneRACE study, and approximately 1,300 subjects contributed by 6 global collaborators.

At one collaborating source in Seattle, patients were enrolled during active infection and were followed longitudinally through the course of disease. Each collaborating institution followed its own protocols to collect whole blood in K2EDTA tubes. Collaborator samples were shipped for TCRbeta analysis as frozen whole blood, isolated PBMCs, or DNA extracted from either sample type. Comment on this clone: Its antigen is not yet known. One base away there is no much larger clone; base qualities are not given. Other nucleotide sequences from this sample produce the same CDR3.

What the work shows at the level of the full study, not this receptor alone: The quantity of clinical and demographic metadata differed by source and by participant and was supplied without curation.

TCRbeta CDR3 regions were amplified from genomic DNA using the immunoSEQ Assay, a bias-controlled multiplex PCR. As for how the authors treated the data: Nucleated cell counts per sample were estimated from amplification of reference gene primers within the assay. To quantify the absolute abundance of each unique TCRbeta CDR3 rearrangement, sequence reads were collapsed and filtered. For each sample, productive Simpson clonality was calculated as the square root of Simpson's diversity index over productive rearrangements. Sourced from immuneACCESS, this table was stored by TCRdb with only in-frame sequences that have V and J called. A share of the clones is absent; for the studies checked, an unresolved V gene accounts for under half, and the remainder has no known explanation. D and trimming were read from the DNA, whereas the V and J calls and clone size are those reported in that table. Counted in this sample were 250,000 to 400,000 clones; about 87% of them appeared once. The ten largest clonotypes hold 1.5% to 2% of the sample.

The clonotype was recovered from a woman aged 25 to 45 with COVID-19, enrolled during active disease. Sequencing used peripheral blood.

Here is the DNA: TGTGCCAGCTCCCCTGCAGGGAACACTGAAGCTTTCTTT. This is translated as CASSPAGNTEAFF. The rearrangement joined TRBV18 to TRBJ1-1, with no confidently assigned D gene. CDR1 and CDR2 are read off the germline V gene as KGHSH and LQKENI. The CDR3 spans 13 residues, from the cysteine through the phenylalanine. Solely the CDR3 DNA is kept, with 39 bases framed from the first base. V gives up 6 bases and J gives up 1 base, and the segment between their germline ends measures 9 bases. Full variable domain (CDR3 extended with the reference TRBV18 and TRBJ1-1 proteins): NAGVMQNPRHLVRRRGQEARLRCSPMKGHSHVYWYRQLPEEGLKFMVYLQKENIIDESGMPKERFSAEFPKEGPSILRIQQVVRGDSAAYFCASSPAGNTEAFFGQGTRLTVV.